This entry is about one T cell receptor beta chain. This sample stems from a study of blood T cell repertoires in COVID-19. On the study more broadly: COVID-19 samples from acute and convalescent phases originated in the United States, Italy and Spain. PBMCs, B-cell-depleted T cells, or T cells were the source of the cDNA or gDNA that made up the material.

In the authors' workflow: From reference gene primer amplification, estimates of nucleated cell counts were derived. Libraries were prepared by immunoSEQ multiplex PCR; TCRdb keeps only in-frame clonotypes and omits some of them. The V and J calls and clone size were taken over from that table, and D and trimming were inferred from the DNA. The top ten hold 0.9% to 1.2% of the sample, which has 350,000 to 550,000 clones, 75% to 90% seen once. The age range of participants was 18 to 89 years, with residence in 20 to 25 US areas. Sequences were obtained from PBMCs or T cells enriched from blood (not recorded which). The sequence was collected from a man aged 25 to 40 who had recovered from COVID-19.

CDR3 loop: CASRPGTGGIYSPLHF. The CDR3 DNA is TGTGCCAGCAGGCCCGGGACAGGGGGCATTTATTCACCCCTCCACTTT. The gene calls are TRBV2 and TRBJ1-6; 12 bases align to TRBD1. The CDR3 runs to 16 residues. Germline CDR1 and CDR2: SNHLY and FYNNEI. The junction had 8 bases not matched to a gene; V was cut back by 6 bases and J by 8 bases. The whole variable domain, remainder taken from reference TRBV2 and TRBJ1-6, is EPEVTQTPSHQVTQMGQEVILRCVPISNHLYFYWYRQILGQKVEFLVSFYNNEISEKSEIFDDQFSVERPDGSNFTLKIRSTKLEDSAMYFCASRPGTGGIYSPLHFGNGTRLTVT.